One sample yielded the 24 T cell receptor beta chains listed below, sequenced in a study of OX40 agonist ivuxolimab in advanced cancers. Clones were read by immunoSEQ multiplex PCR, and TCRdb kept only the in-frame ones, dropping some. Of some 7,000 clones in the sample, about four fifths were seen once. Sequences were derived from CD4+ or CD8+ T cells sorted from blood, sampled in a trial of the OX40 agonist ivuxolimab. These receptors all stem from an adult with an advanced solid tumor such as melanoma, head and neck, liver or kidney cancer.

The gene calls are TRBV6-6 and TRBJ2-3, with a tentative D call TRBD2 (6 bases). V lost 7 bases and J lost 4, with 18 bases in between. Germline CDR1 reads MNHNY; CDR2 reads SVGAGI (reference sequence). The length of the CDR3 is 15 residues. CDR3 DNA: TGTGCCAGCACCCCCATGGCGGGGACCCCAGATACGCAGTATTTT. Translating it yields CASTPMAGTPDTQYF.

The chain uses TRBV9 and TRBJ1-1; D might be TRBD1 (5 bases). Trimming pared 0 bases from V and 1 base from J, leaving 16 bases between. CDR3 length equals 17 residues. Germline V lookup: CDR1 SGDLS, CDR2 YYNGEE. The CDR3 here is CASSVAEGLGGNTEAFF. The DNA of the CDR3 is TGTGCCAGCAGCGTAGCGGAGGGGTTAGGTGGGAACACTGAAGCTTTCTTT.

The table lists this clone with a count of one. Distinct nucleotide sequences in the sample also encode this CDR3. CDR3 residues: CASSYGPGELFF. In DNA form, the CDR3 reads TGTGCCAGCAGTTACGGGCCCGGGGAGCTGTTTTTT. The chain combines TRBV6-6 with TRBJ2-2; D unresolved. This CDR3 spans 12 amino acids. Germline V gives CDR1 MNHNY, CDR2 SVGAGI (reference sequence). Trimming took off 2 bases at V and 6 bases at J, with 4 bases between the two ends.

This chain connects TRBV15 to TRBJ1-4; D is ambiguous. The CDR3 has 15 residues. Germline V gene sequence: CDR1 LNHNV, CDR2 YYDKDF (reference sequence). V lost 1 base, J lost 0 bases, and 6 bases lay in between. The CDR3 coding sequence is TGTGCCACCAGCAGAGTTGGGGCAACTAATGAAAAACTGTTTTTT. This gives the protein CATSRVGATNEKLFF.

This clone is a singleton in its sample. The V call is TRBV6-6, the J call TRBJ2-5; 9 nucleotides line up with TRBD1. Germline assignment: CDR1 MNHNY and CDR2 SVGAGI (reference sequence). After removal of 4 bases from V and 2 bases from J, the junction contained 5 bases not matched to a gene. This CDR3 comprises 15 residues. CDR3 nucleotide sequence: TGTGCCAGCAGTTCTCCCGACAGGGGGCAAGAGACCCAGTACTTC. Translation gives CASSSPDRGQETQYF.

This sequence joins TRBV4-1 and TRBJ2-1; 8 bases line up with TRBD2. With 8 bases clipped from V and 7 bases from J, the junction kept 10 bases outside the gene matches. CDR1 and CDR2 from the germline V gene are MGHRA and YSYEKL. The CDR3 covers 14 residues. The CDR3, as DNA: TGCGCCAGCGGCTTCGGACTAGCAGTTAATGAGCAGTTCTTC. Its protein is CASGFGLAVNEQFF.

This chain joins TRBV4-1 and TRBJ2-1, with D perhaps being TRBD1 or TRBD2 (6 bases each). The CDR3 has 15 amino acids. Germline CDR1 MGHRA, CDR2 YSYEKL. Trimming removed 1 base from V and 7 bases from J, with 14 bases in between. CDR3 residues: CASSQVPGAGNEQFF. CDR3 nucleotides: TGCGCCAGCAGCCAAGTACCGGGGGCAGGGAATGAGCAGTTCTTC.

J is TRBJ2-1 and V is TRBV27; D gene ambiguous. The germline CDR1 and CDR2 sequences are MNHEY and SMNVEV (reference sequence). Trimming removed 4 bases from V and 8 bases from J, with 18 bases in between. The CDR3 sequence is 15 residues long. CDR3 DNA sequence: TGTGCCAGCAGTTCCCCCGGAAGGGAACTCGATGAGCAGTTCTTC. Encoded protein: CASSSPGRELDEQFF.

The chain has TRBV2 and TRBJ2-3, with TRBD2 matching over 8 bases. The CDR3 covers 14 residues. Per the germline V gene, CDR1 is SNHLY and CDR2 is FYNNEI. Trimming at V came to 8 bases and at J to 5 bases, leaving 9 bases not matched to a gene. CDR3 sequence: CASDRREEGDTQYF. In DNA, the CDR3 is TGTGCCAGCGACCGGCGGGAGGAAGGAGATACGCAGTATTTT.

CDR3 DNA: TGTGCCAGCAGCATGCCCCGGGGGAACACCGGGGAGCTGTTTTTT. This gives the protein CASSMPRGNTGELFF. This chain joins TRBV11-1 and TRBJ2-2, with D tentatively TRBD2 (5 bases). CDR1 is SGHAT, CDR2 FQDESV, per germline (reference sequence). With 5 bases removed from V and 1 base from J, the gap between germline ends came to 11 bases. The CDR3 sequence is 15 residues long. The complete variable domain, with remaining parts taken from reference TRBV11-1 and TRBJ2-2, reads EAEVAQSPRYKITEKSQAVAFWCDPISGHATLYWYRQILGQGPELLVQFQDESVVDDSQLPKDRFSAERLKGVDSTLKIQPAELGDSAMYLCASSMPRGNTGELFFGEGSRLTVL.

J is TRBJ1-2 and V is TRBV27; perhaps TRBD1 as D (6 bases). The CDR3 has 12 amino acids. CDR1 and CDR2 (germline): MNHEY, SMNVEV (reference sequence). Trimming shortened V by 10 bases and J by 2 bases, and 11 bases separated the two germline ends. This chain's CDR3 is CATKTGNYGYTF. The CDR3, as DNA: TGTGCCACCAAGACAGGAAACTATGGCTACACCTTC.

J is TRBJ1-2 and V is TRBV2, with D unresolved. Deletions cut 0 bases from V and 6 bases from J, with 8 bases between. This CDR3 region has 13 residues. Germline values: CDR1 SNHLY, CDR2 FYNNEI. CDR3 sequence (DNA): TGTGCCAGCAGTGAAGCTGGTCAGGATGGCTACACCTTC. Its translation: CASSEAGQDGYTF.

This clone was picked up one time. The genes are TRBV27 and TRBJ1-5; D uncertain. V was shortened by 3 bases and J by 4 bases, with 16 bases between the two germline ends. The germline V gene encodes CDR1 MNHEY and CDR2 SMNVEV (reference sequence). The CDR3 runs 16 residues. The DNA of the CDR3 is TGTGCCAGCAGTTTGGCCCACAACACGGGAAATCAGCCCCAGCATTTT. Translated, it gives CASSLAHNTGNQPQHF.

CDR3: CASSFGTDNEQFF. The CDR3 nucleotides are TGTGCCAGCAGTTTCGGGACAGACAATGAGCAGTTCTTC. The chain combines TRBV27 with TRBJ2-1; 7 bases line up with TRBD1. Germline V gene lookup returns CDR1 MNHEY and CDR2 SMNVEV (reference sequence). This CDR3 contains 13 residues. The V segment lost 3 bases and the J segment 5 bases; nucleotides outside the gene matches: 1.

The rearrangement links TRBV11-2 to TRBJ2-1; D is perhaps TRBD2 (6 bases). Trimming shortened V by 1 base and J by 3 bases, and 13 bases separated the two germline ends. Per the germline V gene, CDR1 is SGHAT and CDR2 is FQNNGV. The CDR3 has 16 residues. DNA for the CDR3: TGTGCCAGCAGCTTAGGCCTCGGGCGGGACTACAATGAGCAGTTCTTC. Protein sequence: CASSLGLGRDYNEQFF.

This clone was detected only once. V usage is TRBV23-1 and J usage is TRBJ2-3; either TRBD1 or TRBD2 may fit D (5 bases each). Being an ORF, TRBV23-1 has a function that is uncertain. V lost 3 bases and J 3 bases, leaving 13 bases between the germline ends. This CDR3 is 15 amino acids long. CDR3 region: CASSHTGAPTDTQYF. CDR3 nucleotides: TGCGCCAGCAGTCACACCGGGGCACCTACAGATACGCAGTATTTT.

The chain employs TRBV13 and TRBJ2-7, with 13 bases identical to TRBD2. CDR1 is PRHDT and CDR2 is FYEKMQ in the germline V gene (reference sequence). V lost 5 bases, J lost 3 bases, and 7 bases stayed unmatched. The CDR3 is 16 residues long. The chain's CDR3 is CASSRGLAGRNYEQYF. The CDR3 nucleotides read TGTGCCAGCAGCCGGGGACTAGCGGGGCGTAACTACGAGCAGTACTTC.

The gene calls are TRBV7-9 and TRBJ1-2; 10 bases are a match to TRBD1. The J segment lost 9 bases and the V segment lost 5 bases, leaving 9 bases of the junction unmatched. The length of the CDR3 is 14 residues. Germline V gene sequence: CDR1 SEHNR, CDR2 FQNEAQ (reference sequence). The CDR3 nucleotides read TGTGCCAGCAGCGACAGGGACAGGGGATATAGCTACACCTTC. Translating gives CASSDRDRGYSYTF.

CDR3 nucleotides: TGCGCCAGCAGCACGATAGACCTGGGGCTTGGCTCACCCCTCCACTTT. This encodes CASSTIDLGLGSPLHF. The chain has TRBV4-1 and TRBJ1-6, with D tentatively TRBD1 (5 bases). The CDR3 contains 16 residues. Germline CDR1 reads MGHRA; CDR2 reads YSYEKL. Trimming removed 5 bases from V and 10 bases from J, with 21 bases in between.

The rearrangement uses TRBV29-1 and TRBJ2-2; 8 bases match TRBD2. Germline V lookup: CDR1 SQVTM, CDR2 ANQGSEA. V shed 0 bases, J shed 7 bases, and the junction held 7 bases outside the gene matches. This CDR3 is built from 15 residues. The CDR3 region has the DNA TGCAGCGTTGAAGATCAAAGCGGGAGTATCGGGGAGCTGTTTTTT. This codes for CSVEDQSGSIGELFF.

This chain connects TRBV7-9 to TRBJ1-1, with 7 bases that match TRBD1. The CDR3 sequence is 15 residues long. V lost 1 base and J lost 2; bases outside the gene matches: 4. Germline V gene lookup returns CDR1 SEHNR and CDR2 FQNEAQ (reference sequence). The CDR3 region has the DNA TGTGCCAGCAGCTTAGGCAGGGGGTCTAACACTGAAGCTTTCTTT. Translation: CASSLGRGSNTEAFF.

The V call is TRBV9, the J call TRBJ2-4; D remains unclear. This CDR3 has 14 amino acids. Trimming removed 3 bases from V and 2 bases from J, with 9 bases in between. CDR1 SGDLS and CDR2 YYNGEE come from the germline V gene. The CDR3 coding sequence is TGTGCCAGCAGCGGGGAAAATACCAAAAACATTCAGTACTTC. This translates into CASSGENTKNIQYF.

The rearrangement uses TRBV2 and TRBJ2-7; 7 bases line up with TRBD2. CDR3 size: 16 residues. The germline gives CDR1 SNHLY, CDR2 FYNNEI. V gave up 3 bases and J gave up 3 bases; unmatched junction bases: 11. The CDR3 sequence is CASSEFLAGAFYEQYF. Here the CDR3 DNA reads TGTGCCAGCAGTGAGTTTTTGGCGGGAGCGTTCTACGAGCAGTACTTC.

The V and J genes are TRBV11-2 and TRBJ1-3; no clear D gene. CDR3 length: 16 amino acids. V lost 5 bases and J lost 0, with 14 bases in between. Germline loops: CDR1 SGHAT, CDR2 FQNNGV. The chain's CDR3 is CASSPVGGSSGNTIYF. The DNA of the CDR3 is TGTGCCAGCAGCCCCGTCGGAGGCTCCTCTGGAAACACCATATATTTT.